The source of this T cell receptor beta chain is a study of cytomegalovirus exposure and HLA in healthy donors. This clone showed up just a few times. Other DNA sequences of this sample code for an identical CDR3. CDR1 is SNHLY and CDR2 is FYNNEI in the germline V gene. V shed 7 bases and J shed 4 bases, with 8 bases lying between them. The CDR3 has 12 residues. PCR involved 60 Vbeta and 13 Jbeta primers. The repertoire was sequenced with immunoSEQ multiplex PCR; TCRdb's copy has only in-frame clones and lacks some. The sample records about 120,000 clones, around 80% being singletons. The genes are TRBV2 and TRBJ1-5; no clear D gene. The TCR comes from a man aged 25 to 45 in good health and CMV-seropositive. Sequencing was carried out using PBMCs. This CDR3 is CASTPGNQPQHF. Written as DNA, the CDR3 is TGTGCCAGCACCCCGGGGAATCAGCCCCAGCATTTT.